The next 10 T cell receptor beta chains were all read from a single sample in a study of technical replicates of blood from four donors. Here immunoSEQ multiplex PCR was the method, and the copy in TCRdb shows in-frame clones only, minus some. The sample shows fewer than 100,000 clones, approximately 97% of them seen only once. The sequencing input was T cells isolated from PBMCs. The receptors were sampled from a human donor in good health.

The rearrangement joins TRBV27 to TRBJ1-2, with TRBD1 as a possible D gene (5 bases). Germline V lookup: CDR1 MNHEY, CDR2 SMNVEV (reference sequence). The CDR3 is 13 residues long. Trimming stripped 5 bases from V and 3 bases from J, with 10 bases between. The CDR3 bases are TGTGCCAGCAGTGGGGCTCCCCACTATGGCTACACCTTC. Its protein is CASSGAPHYGYTF.

The chain couples TRBV7-9 to TRBJ2-1; D perhaps matches TRBD2 (5 bases). V was trimmed by 3 bases and J by 4 bases, leaving 10 bases between them. CDR1 is SEHNR, CDR2 FQNEAQ, per germline (reference sequence). CDR3 length: 14 amino acids. The CDR3 sequence: CASSFNTGYNEQFF. DNA of the CDR3: TGTGCCAGCAGCTTTAATACGGGGTACAATGAGCAGTTCTTC.

This rearrangement joins TRBV7-9 to TRBJ1-4; 10 nucleotides agree with TRBD1. Trimming at V came to 5 bases and at J to 4 bases, leaving 4 bases not matched to a gene. This CDR3 is built from 15 residues. The V gene's germline CDR1 is SEHNR and CDR2 FQNEAQ (reference sequence). In nucleotides, the CDR3 is TGTGCCAGCAGCCTGGACAGGGGGATTAATGAAAAACTGTTTTTT. Its translation: CASSLDRGINEKLFF.

This chain uses TRBV6-1 with TRBJ2-5; 7 bases are a match to TRBD2. CDR1 is MNHNS, CDR2 SASEGT, per germline. The CDR3 is made up of 16 amino acids. Germline trimming cut 1 base from V and 5 bases from J; bases unmatched to any gene: 10. In DNA, the CDR3 is TGTGCCAGCAGTGAAGATTGGGGGAGGGCATCGGAGACCCAGTACTTC. Translating it yields CASSEDWGRASETQYF.

Of note for this clone: Germline is not matched at one junction end, which may reflect a read error. This chain links TRBV6-6 with TRBJ2-1; 8 nucleotides align to TRBD1. The germline V gene encodes CDR1 MNHNY and CDR2 SVGAGI (reference sequence). This CDR3 has 15 residues. The CDR3 bases are TGTGCCACCAGTCAAACCGGGACAGGCTACAATGAGCAGTTCTTC. Protein: CATSQTGTGYNEQFF.

This chain links TRBV7-9 with TRBJ1-4; 7 bases line up with TRBD1. The V segment lost 7 bases and the J segment 7 bases; nucleotides outside the gene matches: 6. This CDR3 is 13 amino acids long. Germline V lookup: CDR1 SEHNR, CDR2 FQNEAQ (reference sequence). The CDR3 reads CASTLQGVEKLFF. DNA for the CDR3: TGTGCCAGCACGCTCCAGGGGGTTGAAAAACTGTTTTTT.

J is TRBJ2-1 and V is TRBV7-3; 11 nucleotides agree with TRBD2. CDR3 length equals 16 residues. Germline CDR1 and CDR2: SGHTA and FQGTGA. With V trimmed by 5 bases and J by 3 bases, 6 bases remained unmatched. CDR3 sequence reads: CASSRFSGRDYNEQFF. CDR3 sequence (DNA): TGTGCCAGCAGCAGATTTAGCGGGAGGGACTACAATGAGCAGTTCTTC.

The gene calls are TRBV29-1 and TRBJ2-5; perhaps TRBD1 as D (5 bases). V lost 6 bases to trimming and J lost 2 bases, with 10 bases between them. Germline V gene lookup returns CDR1 SQVTM and CDR2 ANQGSEA. CDR3 length equals 12 residues. The CDR3 protein is CSVAGNQETQYF. CDR3 sequence (DNA): TGCAGCGTGGCAGGGAATCAAGAGACCCAGTACTTC.

The rearrangement joins TRBV30 to TRBJ1-2, with D unresolved. The V gene lost 4 bases and the J gene lost 8 bases, with 14 bases spanning the gap. Germline V lookup: CDR1 GTSNPN, CDR2 SVGIG (reference sequence). This CDR3 has 12 residues. CDR3 residues: CAWTLETGGYTF. The DNA for the CDR3 is TGTGCCTGGACCCTAGAAACGGGGGGCTACACCTTC.

This chain connects TRBV30 to TRBJ1-2, with D perhaps TRBD1 (6 bases). Germline CDR1 is GTSNPN and CDR2 is SVGIG (reference sequence). With 2 bases removed from V and 4 bases from J, the gap between germline ends came to 11 bases. CDR3 length equals 13 residues. DNA for the CDR3: TGTGCCTGGAGTACGGGACATTTCTATGGCTACACCTTC. This translates into CAWSTGHFYGYTF.